Listed below are T cell receptor beta chains from one sample, sequenced in a study of blood T cells in healthy people across ages. A single record per CDR3 protein comes from TCRdb applying MiXCR to the 5' RACE reads. The sample includes hundreds of thousands of distinct CDR3 sequences, roughly 44% of them seen just once. The sequenced sample consisted of blood. The receptors come from a man aged 55 to 70 in good health. CDR3s include the opening cysteine and the closing phenylalanine or tryptophan. Fields, in order: J gene, clone size, V gene, CDR3 length, D gene, CDR3 protein, CDR3 DNA. D genes are given only for firm matches. Clone size appears in some rows only: once, few, many, or a class for an expanded clone.

TRBJ2-1 | NA | TRBV6-2/TRBV6-3 | 16 | TRBD2 | CASSYPLGGTENEQFF | TGTGCCAGCAGTTACCCCCTGGGGGGGACGGAAAATGAGCAGTTCTTC
TRBJ2-3 | NA | TRBV4-3 | 16 | NA | CASRQEGPPNTDTQYF | TGCGCCAGCAGACAAGAAGGCCCTCCTAACACAGATACGCAGTATTTT
TRBJ2-2 | NA | TRBV3-1 | 14 | NA | CASSHGGNTGELFF | TGTGCCAGCAGCCACGGCGGAAACACCGGGGAGCTGTTTTTT
TRBJ2-7 | few | TRBV6-5 | 15 | NA | CASSPRGARSYEQYF | TGTGCCAGCAGCCCCAGGGGGGCCCGTTCCTACGAGCAGTACTTC
TRBJ2-5 | NA | TRBV20-1 | 13 | TRBD2 | CSARVSSGGPPYF | TGCAGTGCTAGAGTATCAAGCGGGGGCCCCCCGTACTTC
TRBJ2-7 | NA | TRBV30 | 14 | NA | CAWKRQGLLYEQYF | TGTGCCTGGAAACGACAGGGACTCCTCTACGAGCAGTACTTC
TRBJ2-7 | few | TRBV20-1 | 14 | NA | CSARVGHPPYEQYF | TGCAGTGCTAGGGTAGGACACCCGCCCTACGAGCAGTACTTC
TRBJ2-3 | NA | TRBV10-3 | 12 | NA | CATTNHTDTQYF | TGTGCCACGACGAACCACACAGATACGCAGTATTTT
TRBJ2-7 | NA | TRBV12-2 | 19 | NA | CASRLAHQVGLVVPYEQYF | TGTGCAAGTCGCTTAGCGCATCAGGTGGGTCTAGTAGTCCCCTACGAGCAGTACTTC
TRBJ1-1 | NA | TRBV20-1 | 15 | TRBD1 | CSAPRTGRDAAEAFF | TGCAGTGCTCCCAGGACAGGGAGGGATGCGGCTGAAGCTTTCTTT
TRBJ1-5 | NA | TRBV6-2/TRBV6-3 | 17 | NA | CASSYGPGTSSNQPQHF | TGTGCCAGCAGTTACGGCCCAGGGACCTCTAGCAATCAGCCCCAGCATTTT
TRBJ2-3 | few | TRBV15 | 14 | NA | CATSREQAVDTQYF | TGTGCCACCAGCAGAGAGCAGGCGGTAGATACGCAGTATTTT
TRBJ2-1 | NA | TRBV12-3/TRBV12-4 | 18 | TRBD2 | CASSFPAGGPPSYNEQFF | TGTGCCAGCAGTTTCCCGGCGGGGGGTCCCCCCTCCTACAATGAGCAGTTCTTC
TRBJ1-1 | few | TRBV20-1 | 15 | TRBD1 | CSAADRGLLNTEAFF | TGCAGTGCTGCGGACAGGGGGCTTTTGAACACTGAAGCTTTCTTT
TRBJ2-7 | NA | TRBV27 | 16 | NA | CASSSRHRDGSYEQYF | TGTGCCAGCAGTTCTCGCCACCGGGACGGCTCCTACGAGCAGTACTTC
TRBJ2-7 | NA | TRBV7-2 | 15 | NA | CASSKTWGSYNEQYF | TGTGCCAGCAGCAAGACTTGGGGGTCCTACAATGAGCAGTACTTC
TRBJ2-5 | once | TRBV20-1 | 14 | TRBD2 | CSAEAGGGYNEQYF | TGCAGTGCTGAAGCGGGGGGCGGGTACAATGAGCAGTACTTC
TRBJ1-2 | once | TRBV7-2 | 14 | NA | CASSYEVANYGYTF | TGTGCCAGCAGCTATGAAGTAGCTAACTATGGCTACACCTTC
TRBJ1-2 | NA | TRBV6-1 | 13 | NA | CASPGKVGGHYTF | TGTGCCAGCCCGGGAAAGGTGGGAGGTCATTACACCTTC
TRBJ1-1 | few | TRBV18 | 14 | TRBD1 | CASSTTGGGTEAFF | TGTGCCAGCTCAACTACAGGGGGTGGCACTGAAGCTTTCTTT
TRBJ1-1 | many | TRBV29-1 | 13 | TRBD1 | CSVGEGANTEAFF | TGCAGCGTTGGTGAGGGGGCCAACACTGAAGCTTTCTTT
TRBJ1-1 | NA | TRBV20-1 | 11 | TRBD1 | CSCIRGLVAFF | TGCAGTTGTATCAGGGGGTTAGTAGCTTTCTTT
TRBJ2-5 | few | TRBV5-1 | 17 | TRBD2 | CASSLGPLAGDLGTQYF | TGCGCCAGCAGCTTGGGGCCGTTAGCGGGCGACCTAGGGACCCAGTACTTC
TRBJ2-7 | many | TRBV7-9 | 11 | NA | CASSVQLEQYF | TGTGCCAGCAGCGTACAGCTCGAGCAGTACTTC
TRBJ2-2 | NA | TRBV7-2 | 16 | NA | CASSLVTNLNTGELFF | TGTGCCAGCAGCTTAGTAACAAATCTGAACACCGGGGAGCTGTTTTTT
TRBJ1-6 | few | TRBV20-1 | 15 | NA | CSARVRGEGDSPLHF | TGCAGTGCTAGAGTAAGGGGGGAGGGGGATTCACCCCTCCACTTT
TRBJ2-7 | few | TRBV30 | 12 | NA | CAWTDRAYEQYF | TGTGCCTGGACGGACAGAGCCTACGAGCAGTACTTC
TRBJ2-7 | NA | TRBV6-2/TRBV6-3 | 15 | NA | CASSYPTGAGNEQYF | TGTGCCAGCAGTTACCCGACGGGAGCCGGGAACGAGCAGTACTTC
TRBJ2-3 | NA | TRBV12-3/TRBV12-4 | 21 | TRBD2 | CASNFRRVPGLARGVADTQYF | TGTGCCAGCAACTTCCGGAGGGTCCCGGGACTAGCCAGGGGGGTTGCAGATACGCAGTATTTT
TRBJ1-6 | once | TRBV7-2 | 15 | TRBD1 | CASSSTGGSNSPLHF | TGTGCCAGCAGCTCAACAGGGGGCTCTAATTCACCCCTCCACTTT
TRBJ2-3 | few | TRBV9 | 16 | TRBD1 | CASSAGQGLSTDTQYF | TGTGCCAGCAGCGCGGGACAGGGCTTAAGCACAGATACGCAGTATTTT
TRBJ2-7 | NA | TRBV6-2/TRBV6-3 | 14 | NA | CASSQVGTTYEQYF | TGTGCCAGCAGCCAGGTGGGTACCACCTACGAGCAGTACTTC
TRBJ2-5 | NA | TRBV7-2 | 13 | NA | CASSLVLANEQYF | TGTGCCAGCAGCTTAGTACTGGCGAATGAGCAGTACTTC
TRBJ2-5 | many | TRBV7-2 | 13 | TRBD1 | CASSSTGIETQYF | TGTGCCAGCAGCTCGACAGGGATAGAGACCCAGTACTTC
TRBJ1-6 | NA | TRBV12-3/TRBV12-4 | 19 | NA | CASSLGTTRLSSYNSPLHF | TGTGCCAGCAGTTTAGGGACCACGCGCCTTAGCTCCTATAATTCACCCCTCCACTTT
TRBJ1-5 | NA | TRBV6-2/TRBV6-3 | 14 | TRBD1 | CASLGQGENQPQHF | TGTGCCAGCCTGGGACAGGGAGAAAATCAGCCCCAGCATTTT
TRBJ2-5 | NA | TRBV20-1 | 17 | TRBD1 | CSARGNNRDSALETQYF | TGCAGTGCTAGGGGGAACAACCGGGACAGCGCTTTGGAGACCCAGTACTTC
TRBJ1-1 | NA | TRBV6-2/TRBV6-3 | 13 | NA | CASSNIIPEEAFF | TGTGCCAGCAGTAACATTATACCAGAAGAAGCTTTCTTT
TRBJ1-1 | NA | TRBV10-2 | 12 | TRBD1 | CASRQGDTEAFF | TGCGCCAGCCGACAGGGGGACACTGAAGCTTTCTTT
TRBJ2-5 | NA | TRBV7-2 | 17 | TRBD2 | CASSIGTSGGRYNEQYF | TGTGCCAGCAGCATAGGGACTAGCGGGGGCCGATACAATGAGCAGTACTTC
TRBJ2-1 | NA | TRBV7-9 | 14 | TRBD2 | CASSSGTRYNEQFF | TGTGCCAGCAGCTCCGGGACTAGATACAATGAGCAGTTCTTC
TRBJ2-6 | few | TRBV9 | 18 | TRBD1 | CASSSRTGRASGANVLTF | TGTGCCAGCAGCTCCCGGACAGGGAGAGCCTCTGGGGCCAACGTCCTGACTTTC
TRBJ2-1 | once | TRBV27 | 13 | NA | CASSPIQNNEQFF | TGTGCCAGCAGTCCCATCCAGAACAATGAGCAGTTCTTC
TRBJ1-6 | NA | TRBV20-1 | 13 | TRBD1 | CSAAGTGVSPLHF | TGCAGTGCCGCCGGGACAGGAGTCTCACCCCTCCACTTT
TRBJ2-7 | few | TRBV6-6 | 13 | NA | CASSHREISEQYF | TGTGCCAGCAGTCACAGGGAAATCTCCGAGCAGTACTTC
TRBJ2-4 | once | TRBV7-9 | 12 | TRBD2 | CASSPSGVIQYF | TGTGCCAGCAGTCCTAGCGGTGTCATTCAGTACTTC
TRBJ1-2 | NA | TRBV11-3 | 14 | TRBD1 | CASSLDGTGAGYTF | TGTGCCAGCAGCTTAGACGGAACAGGGGCTGGCTACACCTTC
TRBJ2-7 | NA | TRBV7-6 | 15 | NA | CASSFLGTAYNEQYF | TGTGCCAGCAGCTTTTTGGGGACCGCCTACAATGAGCAGTACTTC
TRBJ2-1 | few | TRBV10-3 | 13 | TRBD1 | CAISAGTVGEQFF | TGTGCCATCAGTGCCGGGACAGTCGGGGAGCAGTTCTTC
TRBJ2-1 | NA | TRBV7-9 | 14 | NA | CASSKDKVVDEQFF | TGTGCCAGCAGCAAGGACAAAGTAGTCGATGAGCAGTTCTTC
TRBJ2-5 | many | TRBV20-1 | 14 | NA | CSAPDRRAGETQYF | TGCAGTGCGCCGGACAGGAGGGCAGGAGAGACCCAGTACTTC